This is a list of T cell receptor beta chains from one sample in a study of shared T cell receptors in the human thymus. The method was immunoSEQ multiplex PCR; TCRdb's version includes in-frame clones alone and lacks a portion of them. The sample includes 720,000 or so clones, roughly 88% of them seen just once. This same sample was also taken into another study, of human thymus T cells.

Sequenced sample: thymocytes. These receptor sequences come from a girl under three years old with a congenital heart defect. Each CDR3 is given with its conserved first and last residue. Each record gives: V gene, clone size, J gene, D gene, CDR3 DNA, CDR3 protein. The D gene is left open where the match is weak. Rows may omit the clone size; those that give it use once, few, many or a size class.

TRBV18,-,TRBJ1-5,-,TGTGCCAGCTCACCCCTCGGGGGGGATCAGCCCCAGCATTTT,CASSPLGGDQPQHF
TRBV9,-,TRBJ1-5,TRBD1,TGTGCCAGCAGCGGTGGACAGGGCGGGCATCAGCCCCAGCATTTT,CASSGGQGGHQPQHF
TRBV28,-,TRBJ2-1,TRBD1,TGTGCCAGCAGTTCCGGGACAGTAACAAACCCTCACTCCTACAATGAGCAGTTCTTC,CASSSGTVTNPHSYNEQFF
TRBV6-1,once,TRBJ1-1,-,TGTGCCAGCAGAGCAGGGGACGGAGCGAACACTGAAGCTTTCTTT,CASRAGDGANTEAFF
TRBV6-5,-,TRBJ1-2,-,TGTGCCAGCAGGCGGGGGTATGGCTACACCTTC,CASRRGYGYTF
TRBV28,-,TRBJ1-6,-,TGTGCCAGCAGTTTATTCGGCAGGGGCCCCTCAGTAACACCCCTCCACTTT,CASSLFGRGPSVTPLHF
TRBV5-1,-,TRBJ2-3,-,TGCGCCAGCACTCTCTTGGGGGGAGACCGCGCAGCGCAGTATTTT,CASTLLGGDRAAQYF
TRBV5-1,once,TRBJ1-1,TRBD1,TGCGCCAGCAGCAGGGGGACAGCGAACACTGAAGCTTTCTTT,CASSRGTANTEAFF
TRBV11-2,-,TRBJ2-3,-,TGTGCCAGCAGCTTAGAACCGGGCCCGGGAGAGCAGTATTTT,CASSLEPGPGEQYF
TRBV5-6,-,TRBJ2-7,TRBD1,TGTGCCAGCAGCTTGCAGCGGTGGGACAGACTATACAACGAGCAGTACTTC,CASSLQRWDRLYNEQYF
TRBV27,-,TRBJ2-2,-,TGTGCCAGCAAGGACCCGGCAGCGGGTCGTTACGGGGAGCTGTTTTTT,CASKDPAAGRYGELFF
TRBV21-1,-,TRBJ1-5,-,TGTGCCAGCAGCAAAGTTCAGGGATGGGGGGGCAATCAGCCCCAGCATTTT,CASSKVQGWGGNQPQHF
TRBV30,-,TRBJ1-1,-,TGTGCCTGGAGTCATGTGGGGAGCCAACCGTTCGGGAACACTGAAGCTTTCTTT,CAWSHVGSQPFGNTEAFF
TRBV7-8,-,TRBJ1-4,-,TGTGCCAGCAGCTTAGAACAGGGAAGAAGGAATGAAAAACTGTTTTTT,CASSLEQGRRNEKLFF
TRBV9,-,TRBJ1-1,TRBD1,TGTGCCAGCAGCGCTAGGGGACAGGGGTACACTGAAGCTTTCTTT,CASSARGQGYTEAFF
TRBV28,-,TRBJ1-5,-,TGTGCCAGCAGTTTGACCTCTGGGGAGGGCAATCAGCCCCAGCATTTT,CASSLTSGEGNQPQHF
TRBV2,-,TRBJ2-2,TRBD2,TGTGCCAGCAGGGGAGGGCCGGTGAACACCGGGGAGCTGTTTTTT,CASRGGPVNTGELFF
TRBV15,-,TRBJ1-4,TRBD1,TGTGCCACCAGCAGAGATGATGAGAGGGGGCGGGAAAAACTGTTTTTT,CATSRDDERGREKLFF
TRBV7-2,-,TRBJ1-1,-,TGTGCCAGCAGCTTAGGGACAGCCATGAACACTGAAGCTTTCTTT,CASSLGTAMNTEAFF
TRBV29-1,-,TRBJ1-1,-,TGCAGCGTTGAGGTAGTGGGGCAACCTTGGGCTTTCTTT,CSVEVVGQPWAFF
TRBV25-1,-,TRBJ1-1,TRBD1,TGTGCCAGCAGTGAGGGCCGTGACAGGGTTGGGGACACTGAAGCTTTCTTT,CASSEGRDRVGDTEAFF
TRBV5-1,-,TRBJ2-7,TRBD1,TGCGCCAGCAGCTTGTTGGGACAGGGGGCCCACGAGCAGTACTTC,CASSLLGQGAHEQYF
TRBV2,few,TRBJ1-4,TRBD1,TGTGCCAGCAGGGGGGACAGGGGGAGGGTCTTGCGTGAAAAACTGTTTTTT,CASRGDRGRVLREKLFF
TRBV15,-,TRBJ2-1,-,TGTGCCACCAGCGTACGGGGTGCGGAGGATGAGCAGTTCTTC,CATSVRGAEDEQFF